Listed below are T cell receptor beta chains from one sample, sequenced in a study of blood T cell repertoires in COVID-19. Sequenced by immunoSEQ multiplex PCR; TCRdb stores in-frame clones only, minus some. The table has 200,000 to 300,000 clones, about 83% seen once. The sample comprised peripheral blood. The receptors originated from a human donor in a cohort sampled during active COVID-19. Each CDR3 is given with its conserved first and last residue. Fields, in order: clone size, J gene, D gene, V gene, CDR3 length, CDR3 DNA, CDR3 protein. A D gene is named only where the DNA matches it firmly. Size is stated for part of the rows, as once, few or many counts, or as a class when the clone is expanded.

.,TRBJ1-5,TRBD1,TRBV30,13,TGTGCCTGGTCAGGACAGGCCGATCAGCCCCAGCATTTT,CAWSGQADQPQHF
.,TRBJ2-1,.,TRBV5-4,16,TGTGCCAGCATCCCCGGGGACGGGAGCTCCTACAATGAGCAGTTCTTC,CASIPGDGSSYNEQFF
once,TRBJ2-5,TRBD1,TRBV19,14,TGTGCCAGGAGGACAGGGGGACTTCAAGAGACCCAGTACTTC,CARRTGGLQETQYF
.,TRBJ2-5,TRBD1,TRBV3-1/TRBV3-2,16,TGTGCCAGCAGCCGCCGGACAGGCGTCGTAGGAGAGACCCAGTACTTC,CASSRRTGVVGETQYF
once,TRBJ2-2,.,TRBV6-5,14,TGTGCCAGCTCCTCGACAGGGAACACCGGGGAGCTGTTTTTT,CASSSTGNTGELFF
.,TRBJ2-5,TRBD1,TRBV11-3,13,TGTGCCAGCAGCCCTCGACAGGGCGAGACCCAGTACTTC,CASSPRQGETQYF
.,TRBJ2-5,.,TRBV10-3,13,TGTGCCATCAGGGAGGACAACCAAGAGACCCAGTACTTC,CAIREDNQETQYF
.,TRBJ1-3,TRBD1,TRBV6-5,13,TGTGCCACCAGACAGGGTGGCGGAAACACCATATATTTT,CATRQGGGNTIYF
.,TRBJ2-7,.,TRBV3-1/TRBV3-2,14,TGTGCCAGCAGCTCTCCGGGGGTCTCCTACGAGCAGTACTTC,CASSSPGVSYEQYF
.,TRBJ2-7,.,TRBV19,15,TGTGCCAGTAGTATTAAAGGCGGGGGCGGGGGCGAGCAGTACTTC,CASSIKGGGGGEQYF
few,TRBJ2-2,TRBD1,TRBV30,16,TGTGCCTGGAGAGGTCGGACAGGGTGGGGGACCGGGGAGCTGTTTTTT,CAWRGRTGWGTGELFF